The clone carrying this T cell receptor (beta chain) has a handful of counts. The target antigen is unknown. Sequencing of cultured CD4+ T cell DNA used the Oncomine TCR Beta short-read assay. TCRdb redid the calling of the PCR reads with MiXCR, one entry per CDR3 protein. Among approximately 26,000 distinct CDR3 sequences listed, about 64% were seen once. The data were obtained in a study of vaccination and CD4 T cells after COVID-19. Background on the study: PCR on nasal swabs identified SARS-CoV-2 in convalescent patients, of whom roughly 9 were mild and one severe.

As for treatment: roughly nine-day PBMC culture with coronavirus spike peptide pools or control peptides (ViraFEST assay). Trimming took off 0 bases at V and 8 bases at J, with 22 bases between the two ends. The length of the CDR3 is 16 residues. From germline, CDR1 is DFQATT and CDR2 SNEGSKA (reference sequence). This clonotype was obtained from a human donor who had recovered from COVID-19. The sample comprised CD4+ T cells from blood, cultured in vitro. This chain uses TRBV20-1 with TRBJ1-2; D is perhaps TRBD1 (6 bases). The CDR3 loop is CSARDGIKGGRQGYTF. CDR3 nucleotide sequence: TGCAGTGCTAGAGATGGGATAAAAGGGGGGCGACAGGGCTACACCTTC.